The 2 T cell receptor beta chains reported below all come from one sample, sequenced in a study of regulatory T cells in long-lasting Graves disease. Construction of the TCR beta libraries employed iRepertoire HTBI primers in conjunction with Arm-PCR of CDR3 regions. TCRdb re-called the multiplex PCR reads with MiXCR, one entry per CDR3 protein. This sample has approximately 400,000 distinct CDR3 sequences; 23% occur once, and the top ten carry around a quarter. The time point: persistent/refractory GD, antithyroid drugs over 5 years with positive TRAb. The TCR library was made from RNA extracted from PBMCs. The sequences come from peripheral blood mononuclear cells (PBMCs), collected when the disease was refractory, from a patient treated with antithyroid drugs. These receptors were collected from a woman aged 40 to 50 with Graves disease.

This chain joins TRBV7-9 and TRBJ2-7; possibly TRBD2 for D (5 bases). The germline V gene has CDR1 SEHNR and CDR2 FQNEAQ (reference sequence). Between the trimmed V and J ends, which lost 3 bases and 6 bases, there was a span of 12 bases. The CDR3 is 13 amino acids. The CDR3 reads CASSLEVWGEQYF. Written as DNA, the CDR3 is TGTGCCAGCAGCTTGGAGGTATGGGGCGAGCAGTACTTC.

The rearrangement links TRBV2 to TRBJ2-2; 7 nucleotides line up with TRBD1. V dropped 5 bases and J dropped 7; count of bases not matched to a gene: 10. Germline loops: CDR1 SNHLY, CDR2 FYNNEI. This CDR3 region has 15 residues. The CDR3 protein is CASSLARGGLGELFF. The CDR3 DNA reads as TGTGCCAGCAGTTTAGCTCGAGGGGGCCTCGGGGAGCTGTTTTTT.